This entry lists 9 T cell receptor beta chains sequenced from one sample in a study of shared clonotypes between healthy human individuals. TCRdb's copy holds only in-frame clones and misses some; the assay was immunoSEQ multiplex PCR. Of over a million clones in the sample, 98% to 99% were seen once. The sequenced sample consisted of naive CD4+ T cells sorted from blood. Sample subset: CD45RA+ positively selected. These receptor sequences come from a man aged 25-45 years in good health.

This chain joins TRBV18 and TRBJ2-5; no firm D call. The CDR3 is made up of 14 amino acids. V was trimmed by 3 bases and J by 0 bases, leaving 8 bases between them. Germline-derived CDR1 and CDR2 are KGHSH and LQKENI. CDR3 protein: CASSPTANQETQYF. The DNA of the CDR3 is TGTGCCAGCTCACCGACGGCAAACCAAGAGACCCAGTACTTC. Supplemented by reference TRBV18 and TRBJ2-5, the full variable domain reads NAGVMQNPRHLVRRRGQEARLRCSPMKGHSHVYWYRQLPEEGLKFMVYLQKENIIDESGMPKERFSAEFPKEGPSILRIQQVVRGDSAAYFCASSPTANQETQYFGPGTRLLVL.

The chain links TRBV7-2 to TRBJ2-3; D not resolved. Germline CDR1 and CDR2: SGHTA and FQGNSA. This CDR3 contains 15 residues. The V end was cut by 6 bases, the J end by 4 bases, with 17 bases between. The CDR3 DNA follows: TGTGCCAGCAGATTGGTATTCGCGTCAGCAGATACGCAGTATTTT. This translates into CASRLVFASADTQYF. Full variable domain (missing parts from reference TRBV7-2 and TRBJ2-3): GAGVSQSPSNKVTEKGKDVELRCDPISGHTALYWYRQSLGQGLEFLIYFQGNSAPDKSGLPSDRFSAERTGGSVSTLTIQRTQQEDSAVYLCASRLVFASADTQYFGPGTRLTVL.

Only one count was recorded for this clone. The V and J genes are TRBV27 and TRBJ2-1; 10 nucleotides agree with TRBD1. The germline gives CDR1 MNHEY, CDR2 SMNVEV (reference sequence). CDR3 size: 18 residues. J was trimmed by 2 bases and V by 6 bases; bases with no gene match: 13. The CDR3 DNA reads TGTGCCAGCAGGCCCAGTGATCCCGGGACAGGGGCCTACAATGAGCAGTTCTTC. It yields the protein CASRPSDPGTGAYNEQFF.

The rearrangement joins TRBV29-1 to TRBJ2-3, with TRBD1 as a possible D gene (6 bases). The germline CDR1 and CDR2 sequences are SQVTM and ANQGSEA. V lost 5 bases and J lost 3, with 15 bases in between. The CDR3 runs to 14 residues. In nucleotides, the CDR3 is TGCAGCGTTACAGGGCGAATTTTGACAGATACGCAGTATTTT. Translation gives CSVTGRILTDTQYF.

This chain connects TRBV29-1 to TRBJ2-5, with D unresolved. The V end was cut by 4 bases, the J end by 0 bases, with 15 bases between. The CDR3 is 15 amino acids. Germline CDR1 is SQVTM and CDR2 is ANQGSEA. Written as DNA, the CDR3 is TGCAGCGTTGCCGGCGAGCCCAGGTACCAAGAGACCCAGTACTTC. Protein: CSVAGEPRYQETQYF.

Worth noting for this clone: One end of the junction does not line up with germline, which may come from a read error. Other DNA sequences in the same sample also yield this CDR3. V usage is TRBV28 and J usage is TRBJ2-7; tentatively, D is TRBD2 (5 bases). The CDR3 runs to 13 residues. Germline V lookup: CDR1 MDHEN, CDR2 SYDVKM. This chain's CDR3 is CASSPDFAYEQYF. DNA of the CDR3: TGTGCCAGCAGCCCGGACTTTGCCTACGAGCAGTATTTC. Together with reference TRBV28 and TRBJ2-7, the CDR3 gives the full variable domain: DVKVTQSSRYLVKRTGEKVFLECVQDMDHENMFWYRQDPGLGLRLIYFSYDVKMKEKGDIPEGYSVSREKKERFSLILESASTNQTSMYLCASSPDFAYEQYFGPGTRLTVT.

The table lists this clone with a count of one. The J gene is TRBJ2-2, the V gene TRBV25-1; 10 bases align to TRBD1. Germline assignment: CDR1 MGHDK and CDR2 SYGVNS. This CDR3 contains 17 residues. Losses at the gene ends were 10 bases for V and 3 bases for J; bases not matched to a gene: 14. The CDR3 protein is CATKDLTGTGDTGELFF. The CDR3 coding sequence is TGTGCCACCAAGGATCTTACCGGGACAGGGGACACCGGGGAGCTGTTTTTT.

The rearrangement joins TRBV7-6 to TRBJ2-5; TRBD2 is a possible D gene (5 bases). This CDR3 has 13 residues. V was cut by 5 bases and J by 2 bases, with 9 bases left in between. From germline, CDR1 is SGHVS and CDR2 FNYEAQ. CDR3: CASSRRMQETQYF. In DNA form, the CDR3 reads TGTGCCAGCAGCCGGAGGATGCAAGAGACCCAGTACTTC.

This chain joins TRBV2 and TRBJ2-2; TRBD2 aligns across 11 bases. Germline trimming cut 8 bases from V and 5 bases from J; bases unmatched to any gene: 16. CDR1 SNHLY and CDR2 FYNNEI come from the germline V gene. This CDR3 comprises 18 residues. CDR3 sequence: CASVPPLAGVRVTGELFF. The CDR3 DNA reads as TGTGCCAGCGTACCACCACTAGCGGGAGTAAGGGTTACCGGGGAGCTGTTTTTT.